This T cell receptor beta chain is drawn from a study of blood T cell repertoires in COVID-19. Clinical history as reported by participants underpinned cohort assignment. V dropped 6 bases and J dropped 2; count of bases not matched to a gene: 2. CDR1 is SNHLY and CDR2 is FYNNEI in the germline V gene. The CDR3 runs 14 residues. Authors' processing steps: Using reference gene primer amplification, nucleated cell counts were estimated. Using immunoSEQ multiplex PCR, the repertoire was profiled, and TCRdb retains in-frame clones only, with some absent. The DNA was the basis for D and trimming; V, J and clone size are from that table. The sample contains hundreds of thousands of clones, 80% of which appear only once. Only a few counts were recorded for this clone.

The source of this sequence is a woman aged 40 to 50 with acute COVID-19. Sequencing used PBMCs or T cells enriched from blood (not recorded which). The genes are TRBV2 and TRBJ1-3, with TRBD1 matching 9 bases. The CDR3 here is CASRGTGTGNTIYF. In DNA form, the CDR3 reads TGTGCCAGCAGAGGGACAGGGACTGGAAACACCATATATTTT.